This entry concerns a single T cell receptor beta chain. Its antigen is not identified. Use of 60 Vbeta and 13 Jbeta primers characterized the PCR. Clones were sequenced by immunoSEQ multiplex PCR, and TCRdb holds only the in-frame ones, with some missing. Altogether some 130,000 clones are present, 84% being singletons, with the ten largest covering less than 3.5%. This specimen comes from a study of cytomegalovirus exposure and HLA in healthy donors. General study points: Cytomegalovirus status was reportedly diagnosed by the classifier with high sensitivity and specificity. Immune exposure information comprised only CMV serostatus.

There are 14 residues in the CDR3. V was shortened by 1 base and J by 2 bases, with 11 bases between the two germline ends. The germline V gene encodes CDR1 SQVTM and CDR2 ANQGSEA. The sample comprised PBMCs. V and J are TRBV29-1 and TRBJ1-1, with D perhaps matching TRBD1 (5 bases). The source is a middle-aged man in good health and CMV-seronegative. The CDR3 loop reads CSVEATDKNTEAFF. CDR3 bases: TGCAGCGTTGAAGCGACAGATAAAAACACTGAAGCTTTCTTT.